What follows is one T cell receptor beta chain and its context. No antigen is known for it. This specimen comes from a study of T cell responses to AZD1222 COVID-19 vaccine. General study results and limits: At baseline, just 5 or 6 AZD1222 recipients tested seropositive. Donors skewed white British and female; clonal diversity was possibly underestimated. Close to half of all spike-specific TCRs reportedly target regions of the variants that are unmutated.

Losses at the gene ends were 5 bases for V and 5 bases for J; bases not matched to a gene: 6. Germline V lookup: CDR1 LNHDA, CDR2 SQIVND (reference sequence). The CDR3 sequence is 14 residues long. Repertoires were generated with immunoSEQ multiplex PCR, while TCRdb's copy carries only in-frame clones and drops some. The sample lists about 83,000 clones; around 86% were seen once. The V gene is TRBV19, the J gene TRBJ1-1, with 9 bases aligning to TRBD1. The source material was peripheral blood, sampled on day 0 of AZD1222 vaccination. This clonotype was sampled from an adult in good health. The DNA of the CDR3 is TGTGCCAGTAGTCAACAGGGGGCTTTGACTGAAGCTTTCTTT. Its protein is CASSQQGALTEAFF. The full variable domain, with the rest looked up from reference TRBV19 and TRBJ1-1, is DGGITQSPKYLFRKEGQNVTLSCEQNLNHDAMYWYRQDPGQGLRLIYYSQIVNDFQKGDIAEGYSVSREKKESFPLTVTSAQKNPTAFYLCASSQQGALTEAFFGQGTRLTVV.